A selection of T cell receptor beta chains follows, all from one sample in a study of T cell responses to AZD1222 COVID-19 vaccine. The assay was immunoSEQ multiplex PCR, and TCRdb's table has in-frame clones only and misses some. The sample yields about 120,000 clones, approximately 85% seen once. The specimen was peripheral blood, collected on day 0 of AZD1222 vaccination. Receptor source: an adult in good health. Each CDR3 is given with its conserved first and last residue. A D gene is named only where the DNA matches it firmly. Part of the rows lack a size; the others show once, few, many or a class for expanded clones.

abundance,j_gene,v_gene,d_gene,CDR3aa,CDR3nt
.,TRBJ2-1,TRBV24-1,TRBD2,CATSDSGLAPYNEQFF,TGTGCCACCAGTGACTCGGGACTAGCGCCGTACAATGAGCAGTTCTTC
few,TRBJ2-7,TRBV5-4,.,CASSLAGTYEQYF,TGTGCCAGCAGCTTGGCGGGCACCTACGAGCAGTACTTC
.,TRBJ1-1,TRBV6-2/TRBV6-3,TRBD1,CASSSPGQGHPGF,TGTGCCAGCAGTTCGCCAGGACAGGGCCACCCGGGGTTT
.,TRBJ2-3,TRBV5-1,.,CASRGAGSDTQYF,TGCGCCAGCAGGGGGGCCGGGTCAGATACGCAGTATTTT
once,TRBJ2-1,TRBV12-3/TRBV12-4,.,CASRQYNEQFF,TGTGCCAGCAGACAGTACAATGAGCAGTTCTTC
.,TRBJ1-1,TRBV9,.,CASSVMNTEAFF,TGTGCCAGCAGCGTAATGAACACTGAAGCTTTCTTT
.,TRBJ1-2,TRBV3-1/TRBV3-2,.,CASSQNTLNYGYTF,TGTGCCAGCAGCCAAAACACCTTGAACTATGGCTACACCTTC
few,TRBJ1-2,TRBV12-3/TRBV12-4,.,CASSLGGSGYTF,TGTGCCAGCAGCCTTGGCGGATCTGGCTACACCTTC
.,TRBJ2-1,TRBV6-2/TRBV6-3,TRBD2,CASSETSGGLGNEQFF,TGTGCCAGCAGCGAGACTAGCGGAGGTCTGGGCAATGAGCAGTTCTTC
.,TRBJ2-7,TRBV7-9,.,CASSSGRIYEQYF,TGTGCCAGCAGCTCCGGCAGGATATACGAGCAGTACTTC
.,TRBJ2-2,TRBV11-2,.,CASSQLPNTGELFF,TGTGCCAGCAGCCAACTTCCAAACACCGGGGAGCTGTTTTTT
once,TRBJ1-1,TRBV19,.,CASSIGERTEAFF,TGTGCCAGTAGTATCGGGGAACGCACTGAAGCTTTCTTT
.,TRBJ2-1,TRBV18,TRBD1,CASSQDLPGQGSYNEQFF,TGTGCCAGCTCACAAGATCTCCCGGGACAGGGCTCCTACAATGAGCAGTTCTTC
.,TRBJ2-2,TRBV4-1,TRBD1,CASSPLRFRDRGRDTGELFF,TGCGCCAGCAGCCCACTGCGATTCCGGGACAGGGGGCGAGACACCGGGGAGCTGTTTTTT
.,TRBJ2-5,TRBV6-9,TRBD1,CASSYRGLQETQYF,TGTGCCAGCAGTTACAGGGGGCTCCAAGAGACCCAGTACTTC
few,TRBJ2-1,TRBV7-9,TRBD2,CASSPVSQLAGLSYNEQFF,TGTGCCAGCAGCCCCGTCTCCCAACTAGCGGGCCTATCCTACAATGAGCAGTTCTTC
.,TRBJ2-5,TRBV18,TRBD1,CASSQDRGSGLRQETQYF,TGTGCCAGCTCACAGGACAGGGGGTCAGGACTGCGCCAAGAGACCCAGTACTTC
.,TRBJ1-4,TRBV30,TRBD1,CAWSGGTAATNEKLFF,TGTGCCTGGAGCGGGGGGACAGCAGCAACTAATGAAAAACTGTTTTTT
.,TRBJ2-2,TRBV24-1,.,CATNQQGGRNTGELFF,TGTGCCACTAATCAACAGGGGGGGCGGAACACCGGGGAGCTGTTTTTT
.,TRBJ1-6,TRBV7-9,.,CASSGPGRENSPLHF,TGTGCCAGCAGCGGGCCGGGCAGGGAAAATTCACCCCTCCACTTT
.,TRBJ1-5,TRBV19,TRBD1,CASSIDAARQGWQPQHF,TGTGCCAGTAGTATAGATGCTGCGAGACAGGGTTGGCAGCCCCAGCATTTT
.,TRBJ1-4,TRBV5-1,.,CASTKGDGYNEKLFF,TGCGCCAGCACCAAAGGCGACGGATATAATGAAAAACTGTTTTTT
.,TRBJ2-1,TRBV6-4,TRBD1,CASSRNRGVYNEQFF,TGTGCCAGCAGTCGTAACAGGGGAGTATACAATGAGCAGTTCTTC
few,TRBJ1-2,TRBV3-1/TRBV3-2,.,CASTREGDYGYTF,TGTGCCAGCACCCGTGAAGGGGACTATGGCTACACCTTC
.,TRBJ1-1,TRBV30,.,CAWRGQGRGTEAFF,TGTGCCTGGAGGGGCCAGGGGAGGGGCACTGAAGCTTTCTTT
.,TRBJ2-6,TRBV29-1,TRBD1,CSVGTGGSGANVLTF,TGCAGCGTTGGGACAGGGGGCTCTGGGGCCAACGTCCTGACTTTC
.,TRBJ1-2,TRBV2,.,CASSETNQGYGYTF,TGTGCCAGCAGTGAGACAAACCAGGGTTATGGCTACACCTTC
.,TRBJ2-7,TRBV7-9,.,CASGGGRSYEQYF,TGTGCCAGCGGAGGAGGCCGCTCCTACGAGCAGTACTTC
.,TRBJ2-3,TRBV7-6,.,CASSISFPTDTQYF,TGTGCCAGCAGCATCTCGTTCCCCACAGATACGCAGTATTTT
.,TRBJ2-1,TRBV4-1,TRBD2,CASSQDLGGAYNEQFF,TGCGCCAGCAGCCAAGATCTCGGGGGGGCCTACAATGAGCAGTTCTTC
.,TRBJ1-1,TRBV7-2,.,CASSFGTVIEAFF,TGTGCCAGCAGCTTCGGGACGGTGATTGAAGCTTTCTTT
.,TRBJ2-5,TRBV11-2,.,CASSSNLQETQYF,TGTGCCAGCAGCTCAAACTTGCAAGAGACCCAGTACTTC
.,TRBJ2-7,TRBV3-1/TRBV3-2,TRBD1,CASSQVGQAYEQYF,TGTGCCAGCAGCCAAGTGGGACAGGCCTACGAGCAGTACTTC
.,TRBJ1-1,TRBV28,TRBD1,CASSRTGGQTEAFF,TGTGCCAGCAGTAGGACAGGGGGGCAGACTGAAGCTTTCTTT
.,TRBJ2-2,TRBV18,TRBD1,CASGVQTGGSGELFF,TGTGCCAGCGGTGTGCAGACAGGGGGCTCCGGGGAGCTGTTTTTT
few,TRBJ1-1,TRBV28,.,CASSLLQDGLNTEAFF,TGTGCCAGCAGTTTATTACAGGACGGCCTGAACACTGAAGCTTTCTTT
once,TRBJ1-3,TRBV13,.,CASSLEGVSGNTIYF,TGTGCCAGCAGCTTAGAGGGGGTTTCTGGAAACACCATATATTTT
few,TRBJ2-2,TRBV10-1,.,CASSEASGDTGELFF,TGCGCCAGCAGTGAAGCTTCAGGGGACACCGGGGAGCTGTTTTTT
.,TRBJ2-5,TRBV19,.,CASSTAPGRGQETQYF,TGTGCCAGTAGTACCGCCCCGGGACGGGGTCAAGAGACCCAGTACTTC
.,TRBJ2-5,TRBV6-5,.,CASTGRSQETQYF,TGTGCCAGCACGGGGCGAAGCCAAGAGACCCAGTACTTC
.,TRBJ2-1,TRBV19,.,CATRKGGTYNEQFF,TGTGCCACAAGAAAGGGGGGAACCTACAATGAGCAGTTCTTC
.,TRBJ2-7,TRBV29-1,.,CSVFTTAYEQYF,TGCAGCGTTTTCACTACCGCCTACGAGCAGTACTTC
.,TRBJ2-1,TRBV27,TRBD1,CASRRKGAPSYNEQFF,TGTGCCAGCAGAAGGAAGGGGGCTCCCTCCTACAATGAGCAGTTCTTC
.,TRBJ1-6,TRBV11-3,.,CASSLNGGINSPLHF,TGTGCCAGCAGCTTAAACGGAGGGATTAATTCACCCCTCCACTTT
.,TRBJ1-4,TRBV9,.,CASSVGGNEEKLFF,TGTGCCAGCAGCGTAGGTGGGAACGAGGAAAAACTGTTTTTT
.,TRBJ1-1,TRBV3-1/TRBV3-2,.,CASSQTDRPNTEAFF,TGTGCCAGCAGCCAAACGGACAGACCGAACACTGAAGCTTTCTTT